The TCR beta chain under discussion was sequenced for a study of T cell responses to AZD1222 COVID-19 vaccine. In its sample, this clone was seen once. Antigen unknown. The V gene's germline CDR1 is SGHTA and CDR2 FQGNSA. Trimming cost V 1 base and J 3 bases; bases outside gene matches: 0. The CDR3 is made up of 14 amino acids. Method: immunoSEQ multiplex PCR; TCRdb's copy keeps in-frame clones and lacks some. Here the sample spans approximately 130,000 clones, roughly 92% being singletons. Study results and limitations: Baseline seropositives among AZD1222 recipients totaled only 6 or 7. Among vaccine-associated CD4 TCRs, coverage spanned spike, with dominance at 160-218 and 743-854. Reports indicate that nearly half of spike-specific TCRs are directed at unmutated variant regions.

The source of this sequence is an adult who received the AZD1222 COVID-19 vaccine. The source was peripheral blood, collected 28 days after the second AZD1222 dose. The rearrangement uses TRBV7-2 and TRBJ1-1; TRBD1 agrees at 9 bases. Here the CDR3 reads CASSLGTGDTEAFF. In nucleotides, the CDR3 is TGTGCCAGCAGCTTAGGGACAGGGGACACTGAAGCTTTCTTT.